These 28 T cell receptor beta chains were all obtained from the same sample, sequenced in a study of T cells in Graves' hyperthyroidism and ophthalmopathy (dated by TCRdb to about 2019). Library preparation used multiplex PCR. Data came from an Illumina HiSeq 2000. TCR beta CDR3 regions were amplified from RNA transcripts. The first round of RT-PCR for the TCR CDR3 was performed with the HTBI primer set and the Qiagen OneStep RT-PCR kit. The public reads were run again by TCRdb, first through fastp at Q25 and then through MiXCR, and only productive beta chains were kept. One record per CDR3 amino acid sequence lists the most common genes and DNA. The sample has under 400,000 distinct CDR3 sequences on record, roughly 15% of them singletons. Roughly a fifth of the sample goes to the ten largest clones. Source material: blood. The source of these receptors is a woman aged 55-70 years with Graves' ophthalmopathy.

This clonotype was detected a few times. The J gene is TRBJ1-2, the V gene TRBV28; 7 bases agree with TRBD1. Germline CDR1 reads MDHEN; CDR2 reads SYDVKM. CDR3 size: 15 residues. The V gene end was trimmed by 7 bases and the J gene end by 1 base; junction bases not matched to a gene: 9. CDR3 loop: CASKGAPTINYGYTF. The CDR3 nucleotides are TGTGCCAGCAAGGGGGCCCCTACAATTAACTATGGCTACACCTTC.

This clonotype was observed a handful of times. The genes are TRBV29-1 and TRBJ1-5; 9 nucleotides line up with TRBD1. CDR3 size: 14 residues. Trimming at V came to 6 bases and at J to 0 bases, leaving 3 bases not matched to a gene. Germline CDR1 and CDR2: SQVTM and ANQGSEA. CDR3 bases: TGCAGCGTAGGGACAGGGAATAGCAATCAGCCCCAGCATTTT. The encoded protein is CSVGTGNSNQPQHF.

The genes are TRBV20-1 and TRBJ2-3; 14 bases fit TRBD2. The CDR3 has 16 residues. J was trimmed by 5 bases and V by 1 base; bases with no gene match: 5. CDR1 is DFQATT, CDR2 SNEGSKA, per germline (reference sequence). Here the CDR3 DNA reads TGCAGTGCTAGAGTGACTAGCGGGAGGGCCGTAGATACGCAGTATTTT. It encodes CSARVTSGRAVDTQYF.

This clonotype was seen repeatedly, ten times or more. The genes are TRBV2 and TRBJ2-7, with D perhaps TRBD2 (6 bases). Trimming took 6 bases from V and 5 from J, leaving 11 bases between them. The CDR3 has 12 residues. Germline V gene lookup returns CDR1 SNHLY and CDR2 FYNNEI. In DNA, the CDR3 is TGTGCCAGCAGACGGGACTCGGACGAGCAGTACTTC. This sequence encodes CASRRDSDEQYF.

This clonotype showed up many times. This chain uses TRBV5-1 with TRBJ2-2, with 9 bases matching TRBD2. The CDR3 runs 15 residues. CDR1 SGHRS and CDR2 YFSETQ come from the germline V gene. Trimming removed 2 bases from V and 6 bases from J; junction bases left unmatched: 5. Here the CDR3 reads CASSLVAGESGELFF. DNA of the CDR3: TGCGCCAGCAGCTTAGTAGCGGGAGAATCCGGGGAGCTGTTTTTT. Filled out from reference TRBV5-1 and TRBJ2-2, the complete variable domain reads KAGVTQTPRYLIKTRGQQVTLSCSPISGHRSVSWYQQTPGQGLQFLFEYFSETQRNKGNFPGRFSGRQFSNSRSEMNVSTLELGDSALYLCASSLVAGESGELFFGEGSRLTVL.

The chain couples TRBV24-1 to TRBJ2-1, with D unresolved. This CDR3 has 12 residues. V was trimmed by 9 bases and J by 0 bases, leaving 5 bases between them. The germline CDR1 and CDR2 sequences are KGHDR and SFDVKD. CDR3 protein: CATGSSYNEQFF. As DNA, the CDR3 is TGTGCCACCGGAAGCTCCTACAATGAGCAGTTCTTC.

This clonotype showed up many times. V usage is TRBV5-1 and J usage is TRBJ1-2; maybe TRBD1 (5 bases). V was pared by 0 bases and J by 6 bases, with 9 bases between. The CDR3 has 13 amino acids. The germline CDR1 and CDR2 sequences are SGHRS and YFSETQ. CDR3 nucleotide sequence: TGCGCCAGCAGCTTGGTGGGGCAAGATGGCTACACCTTC. It specifies CASSLVGQDGYTF.

This clonotype was observed at least ten times. The chain combines TRBV12-3 or TRBV12-4 with TRBJ2-7; TRBD1 matches at 8 bases. Trimming cost V 5 bases and J 5 bases; bases outside gene matches: 11. This CDR3 is 15 amino acids long. CDR3 nucleotide sequence: TGTGCCAGCAGTCAAGTTATGGGACAGGTCAACGAGCAGTACTTC. It translates to CASSQVMGQVNEQYF.

In this sample, this clonotype turned up many times. The chain is built from TRBV19 and TRBJ2-7, with D unclear. V was shortened by 8 bases and J by 4 bases, with 9 bases between the two germline ends. The CDR3 has 11 amino acids. CDR1 and CDR2 from the germline V gene are LNHDA and SQIVND (reference sequence). CDR3 sequence: CASGFGYEQYF. The DNA for the CDR3 is TGTGCCAGTGGTTTCGGATACGAGCAGTACTTC.

This clonotype was seen ten or more times. The V gene is TRBV6-1, the J gene TRBJ2-1; 8 bases are shared with TRBD1. CDR3 size: 16 residues. V lost 6 bases, J lost 1 base, and 8 bases stayed unmatched. Germline V lookup: CDR1 MNHNS, CDR2 SASEGT. The CDR3 protein is CASRDRAGGSYNEQFF. The CDR3 DNA sequence: TGTGCCAGCAGGGACAGGGCGGGTGGGTCCTACAATGAGCAGTTCTTC.

The rearrangement uses TRBV12-3 or TRBV12-4 and TRBJ2-2; D uncertain. The germline V and J ends were trimmed by 5 bases and 2 bases, with 12 bases remaining between them. The CDR3 sequence is 15 residues long. CDR3 protein: CASSPSPHNTGELFF. Written as DNA, the CDR3 is TGTGCCAGCAGTCCCTCGCCCCACAACACCGGGGAGCTGTTTTTT.

This clonotype has a handful of counts. The chain combines TRBV9 with TRBJ1-6; weak D call: TRBD1 (5 bases). Trimming took 3 bases from V and 6 from J, leaving 16 bases between them. There are 16 residues in the CDR3. Germline V gives CDR1 SGDLS, CDR2 YYNGEE. The CDR3: CASSESGGVGNSPLHF. In DNA form, the CDR3 reads TGTGCCAGCAGCGAATCGGGGGGGGTAGGTAATTCACCCCTCCACTTT.

Many counts were recorded for this clonotype. The chain carries TRBV29-1 and TRBJ2-7, with TRBD1 identical over 10 bases. J gave up 0 bases and V 5 bases, and 7 bases lay outside the gene matches. CDR1 is SQVTM, CDR2 ANQGSEA, per germline. There are 15 residues in the CDR3. The DNA of the CDR3 is TGCAGCGTTCTACCGGGACAGGGGACCTCCTACGAGCAGTACTTC. It encodes CSVLPGQGTSYEQYF.

CDR3 in amino acids: CASSSVDTSYEQYF. CDR3 bases: TGTGCCAGCAGCTCGGTGGACACCTCCTACGAGCAGTACTTC. The gene calls are TRBV13 and TRBJ2-7; possible D gene TRBD1, 5 bases. This CDR3 has 14 amino acids. From germline, CDR1 is PRHDT and CDR2 FYEKMQ (reference sequence). V was shortened by 4 bases and J by 0 bases, with 10 bases between the two germline ends.

This clonotype came up many times. The chain carries TRBV11-2 and TRBJ2-7, with TRBD2 matching 9 bases. The CDR3 covers 16 residues. Germline trimming cut 5 bases from V and 3 bases from J; bases unmatched to any gene: 11. Germline values: CDR1 SGHAT, CDR2 FQNNGV. The CDR3 DNA follows: TGTGCCAGCAGCGCCCAACTGGGACTAGCTATCTACGAGCAGTACTTC. Protein: CASSAQLGLAIYEQYF.

In its sample, this clonotype was seen many times. The rearrangement links TRBV28 to TRBJ1-5, with D hard to call. The CDR3 contains 15 residues. The germline V gene encodes CDR1 MDHEN and CDR2 SYDVKM. Between the trimmed V and J ends, which lost 2 bases and 0 bases, there was a span of 8 bases. The CDR3 DNA is TGTGCCAGCAGTTTAACCTGGGGTAGCAATCAGCCCCAGCATTTT. Translated: CASSLTWGSNQPQHF.

This clonotype was picked up many times. V usage is TRBV2 and J usage is TRBJ1-4; 8 bases map to TRBD1. Germline V CDR1 and CDR2: SNHLY, FYNNEI. V lost 8 bases to trimming and J lost 8 bases; unmatched junction nucleotides: 4. The CDR3 is made up of 12 amino acids. CDR3 DNA: TGTGCCAGCGGACAGGGAAAAGAAAAACTGTTTTTT. Protein product: CASGQGKEKLFF.

This clonotype has ten or more counts. The chain employs TRBV7-3 and TRBJ2-1; weak D call: TRBD2 (5 bases). This CDR3 region has 16 residues. Trimming cost V 2 bases and J 4 bases, with 15 bases left between them. The V gene's germline CDR1 is SGHTA and CDR2 FQGTGA. The CDR3, as DNA: TGTGCCAGCAGCTTAGAGCCCGTCCTAGCTTACAATGAGCAGTTCTTC. Translated, it gives CASSLEPVLAYNEQFF.

At least ten counts were recorded for this clonotype. The CDR3 sequence is CASSQDQGWLAGRETQYF. The CDR3 DNA reads as TGTGCCAGCAGCCAAGATCAAGGGTGGCTAGCGGGGCGGGAGACCCAGTACTTC. This chain uses TRBV3-1 with TRBJ2-5, with TRBD2 identical over 9 bases. This CDR3 has 18 residues. From germline, CDR1 is LGHDT and CDR2 YNNKEL (reference sequence). Trimming cost V 0 bases and J 5 bases; bases outside gene matches: 13.

This clonotype was detected many times. This sequence joins TRBV9 and TRBJ2-1, with D hard to call. The CDR3 is 15 amino acids. V lost 1 base to trimming and J lost 0 bases, with 8 bases between them. The germline gives CDR1 SGDLS, CDR2 YYNGEE. The CDR3 spells CASSVNPSSYNEQFF. CDR3 bases: TGTGCCAGCAGCGTAAATCCGTCCTCCTACAATGAGCAGTTCTTC.

The gene calls are TRBV11-2 and TRBJ2-2, with TRBD2 matching over 10 bases. This CDR3 is 16 amino acids long. With 5 bases clipped from V and 1 base from J, the junction kept 4 bases outside the gene matches. From germline, CDR1 is SGHAT and CDR2 FQNNGV. The CDR3 DNA reads as TGTGCCAGCAGCCCGGGACTAGCGAAGAACACCGGGGAGCTGTTTTTT. Its protein is CASSPGLAKNTGELFF.

This clonotype was detected many times. This chain connects TRBV5-1 to TRBJ2-1; a weak D match, TRBD1 (6 bases). V gave up 3 bases and J gave up 0 bases, with 16 bases separating them. CDR3 length: 17 amino acids. Germline V gene data show CDR1 as SGHRS and CDR2 as YFSETQ. CDR3 in amino acids: CASSSVPTGLSYNEQFF. The DNA of the CDR3 is TGCGCCAGCAGCTCAGTCCCGACAGGCCTCTCCTACAATGAGCAGTTCTTC.

This sequence joins TRBV6-1 and TRBJ2-1; 10 positions agree with TRBD2. This CDR3 is built from 16 residues. Germline CDR1 MNHNS, CDR2 SASEGT. J was trimmed by 4 bases and V by 1 base; bases with no gene match: 4. The CDR3 DNA reads as TGTGCCAGCAGTGAAGGGACTAGCGGATATTACAATGAGCAGTTCTTC. Translation: CASSEGTSGYYNEQFF.

This clonotype has ten or more counts. The genes are TRBV7-8 and TRBJ2-3; 9 bases align to TRBD2. The germline V gene encodes CDR1 SGHVS and CDR2 FQNEAQ. V lost 3 bases and J lost 5; bases outside the gene matches: 6. This CDR3 spans 15 amino acids. In DNA, the CDR3 is TGTGCCAGCAGCTTGGTGCGGGAGGGCCGAGATACGCAGTATTTT. Translation gives CASSLVREGRDTQYF.

This clonotype was found many times. The chain joins TRBV29-1 to TRBJ2-7; 9 nucleotides align to TRBD2. V was clipped by 7 bases and J by 3 bases; unmatched bases: 4. The CDR3 contains 12 residues. Germline-derived CDR1 and CDR2 are SQVTM and ANQGSEA. CDR3 sequence reads: CSATTSGYEQYF. CDR3 in DNA: TGCAGCGCAACGACTAGCGGCTACGAGCAGTACTTC.

V gene TRBV5-5 combines with J gene TRBJ2-5; no reliable D call. From germline, CDR1 is SGHKS and CDR2 YYEKEE (reference sequence). V was clipped by 4 bases and J by 2 bases, with 12 bases between them. This CDR3 comprises 14 residues. The CDR3 loop is CASSQPGPQETQYF. The CDR3 bases are TGTGCCAGCAGCCAACCGGGTCCGCAAGAGACCCAGTACTTC.

This clonotype has only one observation. The genes are TRBV28 and TRBJ2-2; D is possibly TRBD2 (5 bases). Trimming removed 5 bases from V and 5 bases from J, with 15 bases in between. The CDR3 runs to 15 residues. CDR1 and CDR2 from the germline V gene are MDHEN and SYDVKM. CDR3 region: CASSVLGESTGELFF. CDR3 DNA sequence: TGTGCCAGCAGTGTCCTGGGAGAGAGTACCGGGGAGCTGTTTTTT.

This clonotype appeared a few times. The chain carries TRBV20-1 and TRBJ2-1; 14 bases fit TRBD2. The germline V gene encodes CDR1 DFQATT and CDR2 SNEGSKA (reference sequence). After removal of 6 bases from V and 4 bases from J, the junction contained 8 bases not matched to a gene. The length of the CDR3 is 16 residues. CDR3 DNA: TGCAGTGCGACCGGGACTAGCGGGAGAGGTTACAATGAGCAGTTCTTC. Translation gives CSATGTSGRGYNEQFF.